Sequencing of this TCR beta chain was carried out in a study of blood T cell repertoires in COVID-19. Overall study context: Acute and convalescent COVID-19 specimens originated in the United States, Italy and Spain.

CDR3 length: 11 residues. The ends were cut back, 6 bases at V and 9 bases at J, with 12 bases in the middle. The germline CDR1 and CDR2 sequences are DFQATT and SNEGSKA (reference sequence). TCRdb's table, derived via immunoSEQ multiplex PCR, lists solely in-frame clones and lacks some. The data contain under 200,000 clones, about 89% of them singletons. Enrollees, about 18 to 89 years old, lived in roughly 24 US areas. Clinical history reported by participants formed the basis on which cohorts were assigned. Recovered Cohort 3 donors showed two negative PCRs, clearance, or symptom resolution. Sample: PBMCs or T cells enriched from blood (not recorded which). The chain employs TRBV20-1 and TRBJ2-4; perhaps TRBD2 as D (6 bases). The source is a woman in her late teens or twenties who had recovered from COVID-19. The CDR3 sequence is CSAREMGIQYF. The CDR3 DNA reads as TGCAGTGCCCGGGAGATGGGCATTCAGTACTTC.